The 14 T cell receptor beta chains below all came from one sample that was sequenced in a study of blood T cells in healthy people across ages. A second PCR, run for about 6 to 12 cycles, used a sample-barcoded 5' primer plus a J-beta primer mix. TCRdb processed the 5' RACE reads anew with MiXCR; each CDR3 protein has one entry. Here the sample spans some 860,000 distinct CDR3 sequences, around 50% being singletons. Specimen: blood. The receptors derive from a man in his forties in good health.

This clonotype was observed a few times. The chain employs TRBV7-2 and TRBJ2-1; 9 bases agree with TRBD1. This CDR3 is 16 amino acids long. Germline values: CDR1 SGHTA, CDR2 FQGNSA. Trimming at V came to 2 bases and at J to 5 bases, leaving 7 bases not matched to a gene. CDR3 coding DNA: TGTGCCAGCAGCTTACAGCCGGGACAGGGTAACAATGAGCAGTTCTTC. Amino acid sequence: CASSLQPGQGNNEQFF.

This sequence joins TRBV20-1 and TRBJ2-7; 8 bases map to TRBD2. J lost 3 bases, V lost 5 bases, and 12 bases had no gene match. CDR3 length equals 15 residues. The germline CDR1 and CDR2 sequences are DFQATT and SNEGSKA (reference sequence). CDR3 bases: TGCAGTGCTTTGCAGTCGGCTAGCGGGTACTACGAGCAGTACTTC. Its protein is CSALQSASGYYEQYF.

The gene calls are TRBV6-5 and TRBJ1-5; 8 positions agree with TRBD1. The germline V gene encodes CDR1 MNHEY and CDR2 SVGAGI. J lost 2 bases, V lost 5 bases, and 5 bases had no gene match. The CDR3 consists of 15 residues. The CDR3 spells CASSQTGVGNQPQHF. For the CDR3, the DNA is TGTGCCAGCAGTCAGACAGGGGTAGGCAATCAGCCCCAGCATTTT.

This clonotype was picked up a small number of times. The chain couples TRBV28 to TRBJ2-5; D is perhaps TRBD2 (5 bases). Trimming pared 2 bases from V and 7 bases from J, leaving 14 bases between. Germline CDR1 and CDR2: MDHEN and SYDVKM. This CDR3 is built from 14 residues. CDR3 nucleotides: TGTGCCAGCAGTTTAGGGAGCAGTCATGCGACCCAGTACTTC. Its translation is CASSLGSSHATQYF.

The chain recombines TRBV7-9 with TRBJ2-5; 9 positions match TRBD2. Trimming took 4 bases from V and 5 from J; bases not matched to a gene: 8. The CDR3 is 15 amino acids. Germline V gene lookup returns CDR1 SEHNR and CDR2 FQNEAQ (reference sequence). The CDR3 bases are TGTGCCAGCAGCTCGACTAGCGGAGGAGAGGAGACCCAGTACTTC. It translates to CASSSTSGGEETQYF.

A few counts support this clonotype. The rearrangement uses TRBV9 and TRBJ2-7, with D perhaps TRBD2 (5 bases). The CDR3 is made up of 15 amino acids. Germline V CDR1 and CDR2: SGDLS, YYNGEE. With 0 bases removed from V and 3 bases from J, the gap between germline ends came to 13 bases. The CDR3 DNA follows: TGTGCCAGCAGCGTAGGCGAGGGTCCCGTCTACGAGCAGTACTTC. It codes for CASSVGEGPVYEQYF.

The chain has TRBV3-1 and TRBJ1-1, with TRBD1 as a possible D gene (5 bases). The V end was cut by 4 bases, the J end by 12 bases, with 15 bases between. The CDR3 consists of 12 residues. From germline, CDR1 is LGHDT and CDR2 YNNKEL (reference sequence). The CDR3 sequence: CASSRLRGRPFF. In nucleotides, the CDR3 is TGTGCCAGCAGCCGCCTGCGGGGACGGCCTTTCTTT.

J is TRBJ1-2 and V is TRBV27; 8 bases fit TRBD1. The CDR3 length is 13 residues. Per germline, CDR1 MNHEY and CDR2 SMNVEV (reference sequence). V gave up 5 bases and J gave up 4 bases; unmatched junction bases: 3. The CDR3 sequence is CASSPGGSYGYTF. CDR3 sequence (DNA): TGTGCCAGCAGTCCAGGGGGCAGCTATGGCTACACCTTC.

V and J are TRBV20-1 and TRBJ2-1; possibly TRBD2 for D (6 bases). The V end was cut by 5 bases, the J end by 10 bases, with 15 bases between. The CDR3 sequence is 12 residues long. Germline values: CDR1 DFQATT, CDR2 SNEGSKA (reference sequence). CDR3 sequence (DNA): TGCAGTGCTGTGGACCCCCGGGGGGAGCAGTTCTTC. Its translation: CSAVDPRGEQFF.

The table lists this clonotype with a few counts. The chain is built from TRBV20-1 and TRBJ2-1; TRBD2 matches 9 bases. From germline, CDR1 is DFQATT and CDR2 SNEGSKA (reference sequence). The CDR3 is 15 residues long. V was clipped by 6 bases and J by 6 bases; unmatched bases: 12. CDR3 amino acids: CSAVSGTSNTNEQFF. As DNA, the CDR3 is TGCAGTGCGGTATCCGGGACTAGCAATACCAATGAGCAGTTCTTC.

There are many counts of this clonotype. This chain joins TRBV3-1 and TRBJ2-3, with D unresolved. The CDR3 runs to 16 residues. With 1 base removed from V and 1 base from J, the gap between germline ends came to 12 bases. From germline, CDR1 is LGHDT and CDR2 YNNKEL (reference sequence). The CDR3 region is CASSQARTPGTDTQYF. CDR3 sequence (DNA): TGTGCCAGCAGCCAAGCTCGGACCCCGGGCACAGATACGCAGTATTTT.

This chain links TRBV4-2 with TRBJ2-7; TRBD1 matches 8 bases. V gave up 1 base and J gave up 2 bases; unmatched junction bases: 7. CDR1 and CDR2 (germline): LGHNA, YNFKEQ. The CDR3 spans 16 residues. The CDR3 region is CASSQVTGGPPYEQYF. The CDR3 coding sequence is TGTGCCAGCAGCCAAGTCACAGGGGGGCCACCCTACGAGCAGTACTTC.

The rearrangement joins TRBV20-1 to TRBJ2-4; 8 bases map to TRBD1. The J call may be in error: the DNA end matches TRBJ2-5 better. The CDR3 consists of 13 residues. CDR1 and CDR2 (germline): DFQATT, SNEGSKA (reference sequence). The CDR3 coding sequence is TGCAGTGCCGAGGACAGGGAGCGAGAGACCCAGTACTTC. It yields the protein CSAEDRERETQYF.

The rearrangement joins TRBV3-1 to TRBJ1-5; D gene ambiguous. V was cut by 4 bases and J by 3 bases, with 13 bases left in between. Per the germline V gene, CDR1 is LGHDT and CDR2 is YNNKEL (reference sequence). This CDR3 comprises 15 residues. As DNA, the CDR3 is TGTGCCAGCAGCCCCATGGACGGGAACAATCAGCCCCAGCATTTT. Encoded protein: CASSPMDGNNQPQHF.